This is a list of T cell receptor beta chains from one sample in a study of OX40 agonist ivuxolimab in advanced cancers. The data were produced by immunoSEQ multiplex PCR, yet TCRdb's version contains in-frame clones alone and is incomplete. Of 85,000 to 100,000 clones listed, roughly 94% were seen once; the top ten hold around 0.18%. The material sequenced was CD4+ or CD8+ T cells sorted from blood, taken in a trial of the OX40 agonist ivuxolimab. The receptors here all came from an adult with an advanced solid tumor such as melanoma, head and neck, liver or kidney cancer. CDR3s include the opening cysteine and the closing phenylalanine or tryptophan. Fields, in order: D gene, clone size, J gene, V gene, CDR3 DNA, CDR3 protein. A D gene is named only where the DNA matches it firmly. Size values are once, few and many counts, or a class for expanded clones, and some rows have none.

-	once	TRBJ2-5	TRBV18	TGTGCCAGCTCACCAGGGACGACGCAAGAGACCCAGTACTTC	CASSPGTTQETQYF
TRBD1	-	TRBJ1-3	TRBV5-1	TGCGCCAGCAGCTTGGCCGGGACAGGGGGATTAACCGGAAACACCATATATTTT	CASSLAGTGGLTGNTIYF
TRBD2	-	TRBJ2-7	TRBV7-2	TGTGCCAGCAGCTTAGGGGGGGGAAGCTCCTACGAGCAGTACTTC	CASSLGGGSSYEQYF
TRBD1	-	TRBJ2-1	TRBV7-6	TGTGCCAGCAGCCTAGACAGGGCCCAGAGGAGGTCCTACAATGAGCAGTTCTTC	CASSLDRAQRRSYNEQFF
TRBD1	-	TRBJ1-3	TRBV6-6	TGTGCCAGCAGTTACGACAGGGTCGGAAACACCATATATTTT	CASSYDRVGNTIYF
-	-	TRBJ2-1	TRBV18	TGTGCCAGCTCACCCGACTTGGCGAATGAGCAGTTCTTC	CASSPDLANEQFF
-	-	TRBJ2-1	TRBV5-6	TGTGCCAGCAGCCGTGGCTTAGCGGATACCTACAATGAGCAGTTCTTC	CASSRGLADTYNEQFF
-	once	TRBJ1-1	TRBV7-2	TGTGCCAGCAGCTTAGCGTCCCTTGAAGCTTTCTTT	CASSLASLEAFF
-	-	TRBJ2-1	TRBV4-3	TGCGCCAGCAGCCAAGCGGGTAACAATGAGCAGTTCTTC	CASSQAGNNEQFF
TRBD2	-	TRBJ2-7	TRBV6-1	TGTGCCAGCAGTGAATCGGGACTAGTTCGTGAGCAGTACTTC	CASSESGLVREQYF
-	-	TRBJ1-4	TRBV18	TGTGCCAGCTCACCACCGAGTCCTAATGAAAAACTGTTTTTT	CASSPPSPNEKLFF
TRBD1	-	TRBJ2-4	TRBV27	TGTGCCAGCAGTACGGGACAGGGCAAAAACATTCAGTACTTC	CASSTGQGKNIQYF
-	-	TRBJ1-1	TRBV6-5	TGTGCCAGCAGTGGAGGGGCTGAAGCTTTCTTT	CASSGGAEAFF
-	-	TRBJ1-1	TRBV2	TGTGCCAGCCCCCGGCGGCAGGTGGACACTGAAGCTTTCTTT	CASPRRQVDTEAFF
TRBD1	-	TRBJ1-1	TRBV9	TGTGCCAGCAGCGTAGGGACAGGGGTGAACACTGAAGCTTTCTTT	CASSVGTGVNTEAFF
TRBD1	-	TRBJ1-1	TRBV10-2	TGCGCCAGCTGTTACGCAGGGGGTAGGGCTGAAGCTTTCTTT	CASCYAGGRAEAFF
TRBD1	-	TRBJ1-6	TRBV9	TGTGCCAGCAGCGTGGGACAGGGAACCCGGACCCGTAATTCACCCCTCCACTTT	CASSVGQGTRTRNSPLHF
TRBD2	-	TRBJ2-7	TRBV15	TGTGCCACCAGCAGAGGACTAGCGGGGGGGCTCCACGAGCAGTACTTC	CATSRGLAGGLHEQYF
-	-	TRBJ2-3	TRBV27	TGTGCCAGCAGTCTCCAAGTGGGAGATACGCAGTATTTT	CASSLQVGDTQYF
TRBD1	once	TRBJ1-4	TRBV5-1	TGCGCCAGCAGCTCGACAGGGGTTTACGAAAAACTGTTTTTT	CASSSTGVYEKLFF
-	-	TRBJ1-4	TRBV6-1	TGTGCCAGCAGTGTAGGGGGAACTAATGAAAAACTGTTTTTT	CASSVGGTNEKLFF
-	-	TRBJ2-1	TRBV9	TGTGCCAGCAGCGTAGCTCGGGACACCCGTGAGCAGTTCTTC	CASSVARDTREQFF
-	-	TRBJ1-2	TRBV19	TGTGCCAGTAGTATCGGGACTAACTATGGCTACACCTTC	CASSIGTNYGYTF
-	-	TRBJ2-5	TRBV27	TGTGCCAGCAGTTTATATGCGCAAGAGACCCAGTACTTC	CASSLYAQETQYF
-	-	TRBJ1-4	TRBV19	TGTGCCACCAGACCCACAGCAAGCGAAAAACTGTTTTTT	CATRPTASEKLFF
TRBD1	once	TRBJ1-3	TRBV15	TGTGCCACCAGCAGATATGAGGGACAGGGTATTTCGGACACCATATATTTT	CATSRYEGQGISDTIYF
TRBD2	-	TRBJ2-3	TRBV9	TGTGCCAGCAGCCCCCGCGCTAGCGGGAGTGTTCCAGATACGCAGTATTTT	CASSPRASGSVPDTQYF
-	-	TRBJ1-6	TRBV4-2	TGTGCCAGCAGCTTAGGGAGAGGGAGGAATTCACCCCTCCACTTT	CASSLGRGRNSPLHF
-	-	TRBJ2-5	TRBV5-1	TGCGCCAGCAGCCCACTGGGGATTCAAGAGACCCAGTACTTC	CASSPLGIQETQYF
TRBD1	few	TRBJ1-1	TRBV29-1	TGCAGCGTATGGACAGGGCCGAACACTGAAGCTTTCTTT	CSVWTGPNTEAFF
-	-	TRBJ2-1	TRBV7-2	TGTGCCAGCAGCGCCCCCGGGACGCCTTACAATGAGCAGTTCTTC	CASSAPGTPYNEQFF
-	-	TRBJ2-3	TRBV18	TGTGCCAGCTCTCCCGCCAGGGGTACCACAAGCACAGATACGCAGTATTTT	CASSPARGTTSTDTQYF
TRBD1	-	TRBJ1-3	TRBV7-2	TGTGCCAGCAGCCCTGGGACAGGCTCTGGAAACACCATATATTTT	CASSPGTGSGNTIYF
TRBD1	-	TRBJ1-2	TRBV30	TGTGCCTCCCTCGGACAGGGGGCTACCAACTATGGCTACACCTTC	CASLGQGATNYGYTF
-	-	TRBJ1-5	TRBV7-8	TGTGCCAGCAGCCAAGCCCTGGGGGGCAATCAGCCCCAGCATTTT	CASSQALGGNQPQHF
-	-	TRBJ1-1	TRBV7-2	TGTGCCAGCAGCTTAGGAGGACCTAGCATATATGCTGAAGCTTTCTTT	CASSLGGPSIYAEAFF
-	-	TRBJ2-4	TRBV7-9	TGTGCCAGCAGCTTGGGCGGGAACATTCAGTACTTC	CASSLGGNIQYF
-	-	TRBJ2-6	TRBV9	TGTGCCAGCAGCGTAGGGCAGTCTGGGGCCAACGTCCTGACTTTC	CASSVGQSGANVLTF
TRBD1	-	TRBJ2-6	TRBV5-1	TGCGCCAGCAGCGGACAGGGCCCAGTCGGGGCCAACGTCCTGACTTTC	CASSGQGPVGANVLTF
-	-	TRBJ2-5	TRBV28	TGTGCCAGCAGTTCGGGACCAGCAGGAGAGACCCAGTACTTC	CASSSGPAGETQYF
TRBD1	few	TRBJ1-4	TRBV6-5	TGTGCCAGCAGTTTGGGACAGTATGAAAAACTGTTTTTT	CASSLGQYEKLFF
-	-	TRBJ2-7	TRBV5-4	TGTGCCAGCCAGGACCAGGTGAACTCCTACGAGCAGTACTTC	CASQDQVNSYEQYF
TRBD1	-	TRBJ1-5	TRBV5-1	TGCGCCAGCAGGGCCGGGACAGGGGGCGGACAGCCCCAGCATTTT	CASRAGTGGGQPQHF
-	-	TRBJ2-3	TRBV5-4	TGTGCCAGCAGCTTGAAGGGCGGGATCTATACAGATACGCAGTATTTT	CASSLKGGIYTDTQYF
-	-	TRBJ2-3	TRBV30	TGTGCCTGGAGTCAAGGTGGGGATACGCAGTATTTT	CAWSQGGDTQYF
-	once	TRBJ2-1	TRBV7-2	TGTGCCAGCAGCTTAAGTTACAATGGGCAGTTCTTC	CASSLSYNGQFF
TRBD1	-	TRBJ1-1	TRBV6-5	TGTGCCAGCAGTCCAGGGACAGGGGCTGGCACTGAAGCTTTCTTT	CASSPGTGAGTEAFF
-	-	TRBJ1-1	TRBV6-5	TGTGCCAGCAGTTACTCGAATTCGGGAGGGAACACTGAAGCTTTCTTT	CASSYSNSGGNTEAFF
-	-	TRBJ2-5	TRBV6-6	TGTGCCAGCAGGTCCCAAGAGACCCAGTACTTC	CASRSQETQYF
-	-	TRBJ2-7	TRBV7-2	TGTGCCAGCAGCCCAAACGGAGGGGAGTACGAGCAGTACTTC	CASSPNGGEYEQYF